This T cell receptor beta chain derives from a study of cytomegalovirus exposure and HLA in healthy donors. Findings of the study overall: Per published reports, the classifier diagnosed cytomegalovirus status with high specificity and sensitivity.

A multiplex PCR was run with 60 Vbeta primers and 13 Jbeta primers. The table came from immunoSEQ multiplex PCR; TCRdb's copy has only in-frame clones and leaves some out. The sample contains roughly 120,000 clones, approximately 73% of which appear only once. Per germline, CDR1 SGHVS and CDR2 FNYEAQ. The junction had 4 bases not matched to a gene; V was cut back by 2 bases and J by 4 bases. CDR3 length: 15 amino acids. This clone was observed a few times. The target antigen is unknown. The clonotype was recovered from a man aged 55-75 years in good health and CMV-seropositive. J is TRBJ1-4 and V is TRBV7-6; 7 bases align to TRBD1. The specimen sequenced was PBMCs. The CDR3 DNA follows: TGTGCCAGCAGCTTAAGGGGGACAGATAATGAAAAACTGTTTTTT. It encodes CASSLRGTDNEKLFF.